The entry below describes one T cell receptor beta chain. It lacks a known antigen. No quality values exist for individual bases; no much larger clone is one base distant. Preparation of the library involved the immunoSEQ multiplex PCR assay. For TCR sequencing, RNA was extracted from every sample and reverse transcribed into cDNA to serve as template. SuperScript III was used for first-strand cDNA synthesis, primed with a 2:1 mix of oligo-dT and random hexamers. Amplification bias was assessed with a synthetic immune receptor repertoire, and residual bias was removed computationally. As for the authors' bioinformatics: After raw reads were preprocessed to remove errors, the CDR3 was defined following IMGT conventions as running from the conserved cysteine to phenylalanine. To get clonality, Shannon entropy was normalized by log2 of the number of productive unique TCRs and the result was subtracted from 1. Scalp TCRbeta sequences were cross-referenced with sorted blood CD4 and CD8 repertoires so that the CD4 or CD8 identity of scalp clones could be inferred. TCRdb took over this immuneACCESS table, retaining in-frame rearrangements with V and J assigned. Such tables are incomplete; in checked studies, under half of the missing clones stem from an unresolved V gene, and the remainder is unexplained. The V and J calls and clone size are taken from that table; D and trimming were inferred from the DNA. Within this sample are 95,000 to 120,000 clones, with less than 70% of them counted one time only. 3% to 3.5% of the sample comes from the top ten.

The V and J ends are trimmed by 4 bases and 7 bases, leaving 11 bases between them. Taken from cysteine to phenylalanine, the CDR3 has 13 residues. The DNA shown is the 39-base CDR3, in frame from base 1. CDR1 and CDR2 are drawn from the germline V gene: SGHNT, YENEEA. The data are from a study of CD8+ T cells in alopecia areata (dated by TCRdb to 2016 to 2019). With respect to the entire study: Treated patients were enrolled in an open-label pilot trial of oral tofacitinib at 5 to 10 mg twice daily for moderate-to-severe alopecia areata. Biopsies were taken from tofacitinib-treated patients at baseline and at 4 and 24 weeks of treatment, and a later scalp biopsy was taken in several of the tofacitinib-treated patients. Scalp clonality was compared among normal scalp (n=4), patchy alopecia areata scalp (n=8), and alopecia totalis/universalis scalp (n=8). Amplification of TCRbeta CDR3 regions was done by immunoSEQ multiplex PCR using 35 Vbeta forward primers and 13 Jbeta reverse primers. The RNA source kit depended on sample type: the PAXgene miRNA kit for fixed scalp, the miRNeasy kit for PBMCs, and the RNeasy kit for mouse skin. Disease severity in treated patients was measured with the SALT score, which quantifies the percentage of affected scalp surface area. Tofacitinib was given for 6 to 18 months, followed by 6 months of follow-up off drug to assess delayed response and recurrence. To study T cell clonal expansion in alopecia areata, the researchers applied high-throughput TCRbeta sequencing to both the C3H/HeJ mouse model and human patients. In humans, TCRbeta sequencing was performed on scalp tissue and on sorted CD4+ and CD8+ peripheral blood T cells from healthy controls and from patients with patchy or totalis/universalis alopecia areata. Beyond this particular receptor, the publication reports: Compared with normal scalp, lesional scalp, particularly in alopecia totalis/universalis, had higher clonality and more expanded CD8+ clones, which suggests antigenic drive. Tofacitinib significantly decreased scalp clonality and the number of expanded CD8+ clones among the top 100 scalp clones. TCR sequences shared between patients were less clear than in mice, possibly partly because of HLA diversity in the patient population. During tofacitinib treatment, many expanded lesional clones remained in scalp and blood, and this persistence may partly explain relapse after treatment is stopped. Unlike mouse skin, where gammadelta T cells dominate, normal human skin contains resident alphabeta T cells that get sequenced too, which complicates analysis of the scalp TCR repertoire. Because the treated cohort was small and included a single nonresponder, larger studies are needed to assess links between baseline CD8+ expansion and response.

Interpreted using the paper, the time point label stands for: roughly 26 weeks on oral tofacitinib. The treatment or condition label, read with the paper, signifies: oral pan-JAK inhibitor, 5-10 mg twice daily. Lesional scalp punch biopsies and peripheral blood were collected from alopecia areata patients. After PBMCs were isolated by density centrifugation and stained for CD3, CD4 and CD8, a FACSAria was used to sort CD4+ and CD8+ T cells. This specimen was CD4+ T cells sorted from blood, taken at week 24, from a patient treated with tofacitinib. Recombination joined TRBV11-3 with TRBJ2-1; TRBD1 might be the D gene, on 6 matching bases. This receptor was identified in a human donor with alopecia areata. The CDR3 has the sequence CASSSLGGNEQFF. The nucleotide sequence is TGTGCCAGCAGCTCCTTAGGGGGAAATGAGCAGTTCTTC.